One and the same sample provided the 15 T cell receptor beta chains below, sequenced in a study of CD8+ T cells in alopecia areata. Extraction of RNA preceded its reverse transcription into cDNA, which served as the sequencing template. Sequencing used immunoSEQ multiplex PCR; TCRdb keeps in-frame clones, though not all of them. The sample consists of roughly 190,000 clones, around 60% of them appearing once. Sample treatment: oral pan-JAK inhibitor, 5-10 mg twice daily. The sequencing here drew on CD4+ T cells sorted from blood, taken at week 4, from a patient treated with tofacitinib. The source of these receptors is a human donor with alopecia areata.

This clone was seen more than once but under ten times. This chain links TRBV30 with TRBJ1-1, with D perhaps matching TRBD1 (5 bases). The V end was cut by 6 bases, the J end by 6 bases, with 17 bases between. The length of the CDR3 is 13 residues. Per germline, CDR1 GTSNPN and CDR2 SVGIG (reference sequence). The CDR3 loop reads CACSAGWGAEAFF. CDR3 DNA sequence: TGTGCCTGCTCTGCTGGGTGGGGCGCTGAAGCTTTCTTT.

The V and J genes are TRBV11-1 and TRBJ2-5, with D perhaps matching TRBD1 (6 bases). V was trimmed by 5 bases and J by 5 bases, leaving 15 bases between them. This CDR3 region has 14 residues. CDR1 and CDR2 from the germline V gene are SGHAT and FQDESV (reference sequence). CDR3 sequence (DNA): TGTGCCAGCAGCCCCTACTGGGGGCGGGAGACCCAGTACTTC. Its protein product is CASSPYWGRETQYF. Supplemented by reference TRBV11-1 and TRBJ2-5, the full variable domain reads EAEVAQSPRYKITEKSQAVAFWCDPISGHATLYWYRQILGQGPELLVQFQDESVVDDSQLPKDRFSAERLKGVDSTLKIQPAELGDSAMYLCASSPYWGRETQYFGPGTRLLVL.

This clone was observed a handful of times. The gene calls are TRBV29-1 and TRBJ2-5, with unresolved D. V was shortened by 4 bases and J by 2 bases, with 8 bases between the two germline ends. Germline values: CDR1 SQVTM, CDR2 ANQGSEA. The CDR3 extends over 12 amino acids. The CDR3 coding sequence is TGCAGCGTTGGGCCAGATCAAGAGACCCAGTACTTC. Translated, it gives CSVGPDQETQYF.

This clone has more than one count but fewer than ten. V gene TRBV19 combines with J gene TRBJ1-1; no clear D gene. CDR1 LNHDA and CDR2 SQIVND come from the germline V gene (reference sequence). The V gene lost 3 bases and the J gene lost 6 bases, with 11 bases spanning the gap. The CDR3 runs to 13 residues. For the CDR3, the DNA is TGTGCCAGTAGTATCGGCGGGTTCGCTGAAGCTTTCTTT. This encodes CASSIGGFAEAFF.

This chain joins TRBV5-4 and TRBJ1-1; D is perhaps TRBD1 (5 bases). Trimming took 4 bases from V and 1 from J, leaving 11 bases between them. CDR1 and CDR2 (germline): SGHNT, YYREEE (reference sequence). The CDR3 consists of 14 residues. The CDR3 sequence: CASSTGPTNTEAFF. CDR3 sequence (DNA): TGTGCCAGCAGCACGGGACCGACGAACACTGAAGCTTTCTTT.

There are a few counts of this clone. The chain combines TRBV30 with TRBJ2-6; D unclear. The CDR3 runs to 15 residues. Trimming removed 5 bases at V and 0 bases at J, with 11 bases between. Germline CDR1 and CDR2: GTSNPN and SVGIG (reference sequence). In DNA, the CDR3 is TGTGCCTGGGCTCTCAAACCCTCTGGGGCCAACGTCCTGACTTTC. This gives the protein CAWALKPSGANVLTF. The complete variable domain, with remaining parts taken from reference TRBV30 and TRBJ2-6, reads SQTIHQWPATLVQPVGSPLSLECTVEGTSNPNLYWYRQAAGRGLQLLFYSVGIGQISSEVPQNLSASRPQDRQFILSSKKLLLSDSGFYLCAWALKPSGANVLTFGAGSRLTVL.

The chain is built from TRBV5-1 and TRBJ2-7; TRBD2 matches at 11 bases. V lost 2 bases and J lost 4; bases outside the gene matches: 5. The CDR3 loop spans 15 amino acids. The germline V gene has CDR1 SGHRS and CDR2 YFSETQ. This CDR3 reads CASSFSTSGEYEQYF. The CDR3 DNA follows: TGCGCCAGCAGCTTTTCGACTAGCGGGGAGTACGAGCAGTACTTC.

CDR3 sequence: CAWAQQFGLYF. The CDR3 nucleotides are TGTGCCTGGGCCCAACAGTTTGGCTTATATTTT. The gene calls are TRBV30 and TRBJ1-3; D uncertain. Germline V CDR1 and CDR2: GTSNPN, SVGIG (reference sequence). Trimming cost V 5 bases and J 14 bases, with 16 bases left between them. The CDR3 sequence is 11 residues long.

The V and J genes are TRBV30 and TRBJ2-3; a possible D gene is TRBD1 (6 bases). With 3 bases removed from V and 11 bases from J, the gap between germline ends came to 15 bases. Per germline, CDR1 GTSNPN and CDR2 SVGIG (reference sequence). This CDR3 is 12 amino acids long. CDR3 loop: CAWSPRGRGQYF. In DNA form, the CDR3 reads TGTGCCTGGAGCCCCAGGGGAAGGGGGCAGTATTTT.

This sequence joins TRBV29-1 and TRBJ1-3; D not certain. The CDR3 is 16 residues long. Deletions cut 3 bases from V and 2 bases from J, with 17 bases between. Germline loops: CDR1 SQVTM, CDR2 ANQGSEA. CDR3 protein: CSVDTPEGLTGNTIYF. The CDR3 nucleotides read TGCAGCGTTGATACCCCAGAAGGGCTAACTGGAAACACCATATATTTT.

This clone was seen a few times. The chain links TRBV19 to TRBJ1-4; no firm D call. Trimming took off 6 bases at V and 8 bases at J, with 25 bases between the two ends. Germline lookup yields CDR1 LNHDA and CDR2 SQIVND (reference sequence). This CDR3 comprises 17 residues. The CDR3: CASSTPVSAAVPEKLFF. In DNA form, the CDR3 reads TGTGCCAGTAGCACCCCCGTTAGCGCCGCCGTACCCGAAAAACTGTTTTTT.

This clone was recorded a few times. This chain joins TRBV5-1 and TRBJ2-1, with 8 bases identical to TRBD1. In germline, CDR1 is SGHRS, CDR2 YFSETQ. V lost 5 bases, J lost 3 bases, and 4 bases stayed unmatched. The CDR3 consists of 14 residues. The CDR3 nucleotides are TGCGCCAGCAGATTACAGGGGGTCTACAATGAGCAGTTCTTC. It translates to CASRLQGVYNEQFF.

The V call is TRBV28, the J call TRBJ1-2, with D unresolved. V shed 10 bases and J shed 3 bases, with 9 bases lying between them. Germline V gene lookup returns CDR1 MDHEN and CDR2 SYDVKM. This CDR3 comprises 11 residues. CDR3 protein: CANWDYYGYTF. As DNA, the CDR3 is TGTGCCAACTGGGATTACTATGGCTACACCTTC.

This clone has only a few counts. The chain combines TRBV28 with TRBJ2-7, with 8 bases identical to TRBD1. The germline V gene has CDR1 MDHEN and CDR2 SYDVKM. The CDR3 has 15 residues. V shed 5 bases and J 7 bases; nucleotides not matched to a gene: 13. CDR3 residues: CASSQPDRVKGEQYF. The CDR3 DNA is TGTGCCAGCAGTCAACCGGACAGGGTAAAAGGGGAGCAGTACTTC.

The chain couples TRBV6-1 to TRBJ2-3; the D is unclear. CDR3 length: 14 amino acids. Germline V gene lookup returns CDR1 MNHNS and CDR2 SASEGT. The V end was cut by 6 bases, the J end by 9 bases, with 19 bases between. The CDR3 reads CASRASSISSTQYF. CDR3 DNA: TGTGCCAGCAGGGCCTCTTCGATTAGTTCAACGCAGTATTTT.